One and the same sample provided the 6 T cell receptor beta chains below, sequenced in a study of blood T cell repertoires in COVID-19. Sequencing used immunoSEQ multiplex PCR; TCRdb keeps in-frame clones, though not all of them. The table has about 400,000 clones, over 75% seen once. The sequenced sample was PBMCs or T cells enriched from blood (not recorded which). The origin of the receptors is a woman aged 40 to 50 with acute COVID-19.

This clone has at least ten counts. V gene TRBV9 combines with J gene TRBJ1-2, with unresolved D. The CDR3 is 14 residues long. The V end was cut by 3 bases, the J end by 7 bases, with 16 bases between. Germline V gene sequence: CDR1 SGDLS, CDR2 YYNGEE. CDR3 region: CASSEEAGYGGYTF. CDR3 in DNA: TGTGCCAGCAGCGAGGAAGCGGGGTATGGTGGCTACACCTTC.

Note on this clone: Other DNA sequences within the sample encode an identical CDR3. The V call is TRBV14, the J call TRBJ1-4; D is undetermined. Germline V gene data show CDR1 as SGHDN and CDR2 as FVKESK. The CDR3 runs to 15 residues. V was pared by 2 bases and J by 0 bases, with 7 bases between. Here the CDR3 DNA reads TGTGCCAGCAGCCAATTGGCAGCAACTAATGAAAAACTGTTTTTT. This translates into CASSQLAATNEKLFF.

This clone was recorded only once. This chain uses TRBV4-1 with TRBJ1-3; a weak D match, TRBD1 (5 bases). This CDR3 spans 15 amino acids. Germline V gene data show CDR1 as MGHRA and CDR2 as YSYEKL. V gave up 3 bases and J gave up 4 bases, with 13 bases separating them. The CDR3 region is CASSHPGLAGNTIYF. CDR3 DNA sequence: TGCGCCAGCAGCCACCCAGGGTTGGCGGGAAACACCATATATTTT.

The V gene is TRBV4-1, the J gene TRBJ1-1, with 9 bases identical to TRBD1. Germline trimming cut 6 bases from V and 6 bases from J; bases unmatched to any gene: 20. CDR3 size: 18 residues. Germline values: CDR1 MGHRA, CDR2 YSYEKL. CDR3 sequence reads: CASSQLQPKQGAGAEAFF. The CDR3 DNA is TGCGCCAGCAGTCAACTACAACCTAAACAGGGGGCTGGGGCTGAAGCTTTCTTT.

The CDR3 is CAWSVGGQIGVDTQYF. The CDR3, as DNA: TGTGCCTGGAGTGTAGGTGGACAGATAGGGGTCGATACGCAGTATTTT. This chain uses TRBV30 with TRBJ2-3; D might be TRBD1 (6 bases). V was clipped by 0 bases and J by 6 bases, with 19 bases between them. CDR3 size: 16 residues. Germline CDR1 reads GTSNPN; CDR2 reads SVGIG (reference sequence).

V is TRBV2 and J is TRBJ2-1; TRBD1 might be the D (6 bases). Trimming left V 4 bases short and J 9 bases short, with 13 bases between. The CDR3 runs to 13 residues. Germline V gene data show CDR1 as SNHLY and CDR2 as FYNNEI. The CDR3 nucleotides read TGTGCCAGCAGTGGACAGGTCCGAAGTGAGCAGTTCTTC. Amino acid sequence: CASSGQVRSEQFF. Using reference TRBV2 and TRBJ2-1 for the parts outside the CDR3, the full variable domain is EPEVTQTPSHQVTQMGQEVILRCVPISNHLYFYWYRQILGQKVEFLVSFYNNEISEKSEIFDDQFSVERPDGSNFTLKIRSTKLEDSAMYFCASSGQVRSEQFFGPGTRLTVL.